This T cell receptor (beta chain) derives from a study of cytomegalovirus exposure and HLA in healthy donors. The method was immunoSEQ multiplex PCR; TCRdb's version includes in-frame clones alone and lacks a portion of them. There are tens of thousands of clones in the sample; around 88% occur only once, and around 1.8% lies in the top ten. It was the approximately 120-subject validation cohort, separate from the approximately 700-subject first cohort, to which the donors belonged. As for this clone: What it binds is not known.

Study findings and constraints: Cytomegalovirus status was reportedly diagnosed by the classifier with high specificity and sensitivity. The tendency of first-cohort TCR clusters to co-occur in the 110 or so validation repertoires emerged from a later analysis.

The receptor was derived from a woman aged 18 to 35 in good health and CMV-seronegative. Sequencing input: PBMCs.

The CDR3 here is CASSLAGVVTEAFF. CDR3 DNA sequence: TGTGCCAGCAGCTTAGCAGGGGTGGTCACTGAAGCTTTCTTT. The chain employs TRBV7-2 and TRBJ1-1; TRBD1 might be the D (5 bases). Trimming stripped 0 bases from V and 4 bases from J, with 9 bases between. CDR3 length: 14 amino acids. In germline, CDR1 is SGHTA, CDR2 FQGNSA.